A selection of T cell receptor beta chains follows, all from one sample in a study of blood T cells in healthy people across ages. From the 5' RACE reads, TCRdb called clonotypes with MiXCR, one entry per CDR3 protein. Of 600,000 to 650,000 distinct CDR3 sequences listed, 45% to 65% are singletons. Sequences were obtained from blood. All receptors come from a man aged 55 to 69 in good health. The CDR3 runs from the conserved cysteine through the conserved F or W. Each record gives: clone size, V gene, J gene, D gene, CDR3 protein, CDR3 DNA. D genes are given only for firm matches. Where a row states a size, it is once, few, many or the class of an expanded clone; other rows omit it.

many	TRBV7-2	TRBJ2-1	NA	CASSFGIVRQFF	TGTGCCAGCAGCTTCGGGATCGTTCGGCAGTTCTTC
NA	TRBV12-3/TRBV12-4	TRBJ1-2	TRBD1	CASSWQGANYGYTF	TGTGCCAGCAGTTGGCAGGGGGCTAACTATGGCTACACCTTC
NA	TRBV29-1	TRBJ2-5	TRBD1	CSVTGQWRETQYF	TGCAGCGTTACGGGACAGTGGAGGGAGACCCAGTACTTC
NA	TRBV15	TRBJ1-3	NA	CATSRDLTGRGIENTIYF	TGTGCCACCAGCAGAGATCTAACGGGGCGGGGAATTGAAAACACCATATATTTT
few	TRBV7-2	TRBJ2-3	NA	CASSLGALGISTDTQYF	TGTGCCAGCAGCTTAGGGGCTCTGGGTATTAGCACAGATACGCAGTATTTT
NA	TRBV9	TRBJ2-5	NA	CASSVDRGAYPETQYF	TGTGCCAGCAGCGTAGACCGGGGGGCGTATCCAGAGACCCAGTACTTC
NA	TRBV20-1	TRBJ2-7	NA	CSATRQVGYEQYF	TGCAGTGCCACTCGACAGGTGGGATACGAGCAGTACTTC
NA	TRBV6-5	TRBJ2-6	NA	CASSYGQGGNSGANVLTF	TGTGCCAGCAGTTATGGACAGGGAGGGAACTCTGGGGCCAACGTCCTGACTTTC
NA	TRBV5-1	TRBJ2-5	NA	CASSFGTSAQETQYF	TGCGCCAGCAGCTTTGGGACATCTGCACAAGAGACCCAGTACTTC
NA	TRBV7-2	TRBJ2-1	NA	CASSLGAARSSYNEQFF	TGTGCCAGCAGCTTAGGGGCCGCGAGAAGCTCCTACAATGAGCAGTTCTTC
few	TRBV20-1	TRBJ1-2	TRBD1	CSARRTGDGYTF	TGCAGTGCGCGAAGGACAGGGGATGGCTACACCTTC
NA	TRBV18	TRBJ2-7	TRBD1	CASSTGTGYEQYF	TGTGCCAGCTCAACCGGGACAGGTTACGAGCAGTACTTC
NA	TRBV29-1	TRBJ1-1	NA	CGVWQGSGTEAFF	TGCGGCGTATGGCAGGGTTCGGGCACTGAAGCTTTCTTT
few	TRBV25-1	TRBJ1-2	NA	CASSGPGGLGNYGYTF	TGTGCCAGCAGTGGCCCTGGGGGATTAGGAAACTATGGCTACACCTTC
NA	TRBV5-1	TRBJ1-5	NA	CASRLDNNQPQHF	TGCGCCAGCAGGCTCGATAACAATCAGCCCCAGCATTTT
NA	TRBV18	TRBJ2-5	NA	CASSPRGSSQETQYF	TGTGCCAGCTCACCACGGGGGAGCTCCCAAGAGACCCAGTACTTC
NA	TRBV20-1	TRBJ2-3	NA	CSARVPLGTDTQYF	TGCAGTGCTAGAGTACCACTGGGCACAGATACGCAGTATTTT
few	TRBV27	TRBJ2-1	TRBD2	CASSLILGGLDNEQFF	TGTGCCAGCAGTTTAATTCTAGGAGGACTAGACAATGAGCAGTTCTTC
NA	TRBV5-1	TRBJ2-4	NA	CASKEGGVAKNIQYF	TGCGCCAGCAAGGAGGGGGGGGTAGCCAAAAACATTCAGTACTTC
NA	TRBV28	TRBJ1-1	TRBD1	CASSLPWDSEAFF	TGTGCCAGCAGTTTACCCTGGGACAGTGAAGCTTTCTTT
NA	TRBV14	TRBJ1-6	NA	CASSPTRGSYNSPLHF	TGTGCCAGCAGCCCGACCCGGGGCTCCTATAATTCACCCCTCCACTTT
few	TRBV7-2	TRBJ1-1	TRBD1	CASSLQGVRTEAFF	TGTGCCAGCAGCTTACAGGGGGTTCGAACTGAAGCTTTCTTT
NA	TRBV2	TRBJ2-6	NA	CASIPQRPSGANVLTF	TGTGCCAGCATTCCTCAGAGGCCATCTGGGGCCAACGTCCTGACTTTC
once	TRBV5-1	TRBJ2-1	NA	CASSIPGRDEQFF	TGCGCCAGCAGCATTCCGGGTCGCGATGAGCAGTTCTTC
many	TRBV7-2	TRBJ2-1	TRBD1	CASSLEGKGAWNEQFF	TGTGCCAGCAGCTTAGAAGGAAAGGGGGCTTGGAATGAGCAGTTCTTC
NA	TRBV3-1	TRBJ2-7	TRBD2	CASSQDGGFLSYEQYF	TGTGCCAGCAGCCAAGACGGGGGGTTCCTCTCCTACGAGCAGTACTTC
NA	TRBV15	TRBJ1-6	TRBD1	CATSRGRDSSSSYNSPLHF	TGTGCCACCAGCAGAGGTCGGGACAGTAGCAGCTCCTATAATTCACCCCTCCACTTT
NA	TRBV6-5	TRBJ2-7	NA	CASGPTTYEQYF	TGTGCTTCTGGACCGACCACCTACGAGCAGTACTTC
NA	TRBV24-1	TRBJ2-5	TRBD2	CATSDLGAGVDETQYF	TGTGCCACCAGTGATTTGGGAGCGGGGGTAGATGAGACCCAGTACTTC
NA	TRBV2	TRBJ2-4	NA	CASRIAKNIQYF	TGTGCCAGCAGGATAGCCAAAAACATTCAGTACTTC
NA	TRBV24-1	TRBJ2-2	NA	CATSATGQGRTGELFF	TGTGCCACCAGTGCGACCGGGCAGGGTCGCACCGGGGAGCTGTTTTTT
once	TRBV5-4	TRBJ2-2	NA	CASSFSRGANTGELFF	TGTGCCAGCAGCTTTTCTCGGGGTGCGAACACCGGGGAGCTGTTTTTT
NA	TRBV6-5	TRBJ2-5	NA	CASSSVMGGRETQYF	TGTGCCAGCAGTTCCGTGATGGGGGGCCGGGAGACCCAGTACTTC
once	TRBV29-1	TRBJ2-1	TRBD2	CSSGRVASGGHEQFF	TGCAGCTCGGGGAGGGTGGCTAGCGGGGGGCATGAGCAGTTCTTC
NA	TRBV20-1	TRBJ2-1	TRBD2	CSADGTSDGEQFF	TGCAGTGCAGACGGGACTAGCGACGGTGAGCAGTTCTTC
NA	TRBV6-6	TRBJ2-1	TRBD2	CASKGTSGNNEQFF	TGTGCCTCAAAAGGCACTAGCGGGAACAATGAGCAGTTCTTC
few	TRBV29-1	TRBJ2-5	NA	CSVDSGEGETQYF	TGCAGCGTTGACTCAGGGGAGGGGGAGACCCAGTACTTC
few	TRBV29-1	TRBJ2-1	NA	CSLRENEQFF	TGCAGCCTCCGGGAGAATGAGCAGTTCTTC
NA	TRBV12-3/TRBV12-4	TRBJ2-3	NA	CASSLIGGTVTDTQYF	TGTGCCAGCAGTTTAATAGGGGGGACAGTCACAGATACGCAGTATTTT
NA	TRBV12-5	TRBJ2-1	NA	CAGGLDSYIWFF	TGTGCTGGTGGTTTGGACAGTTATATTTGGTTCTTC
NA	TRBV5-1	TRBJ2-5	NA	CASRAFAGQQETQYF	TGCGCCAGCAGGGCGTTCGCGGGACAACAAGAGACCCAGTACTTC
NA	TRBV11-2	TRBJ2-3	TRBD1	CASSFRVGQSTDTQYF	TGTGCCAGCAGCTTTAGGGTGGGACAGAGCACAGATACGCAGTATTTT
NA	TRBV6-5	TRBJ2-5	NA	CASSPTGPRETQYF	TGTGCCAGCAGTCCGACCGGGCCTAGAGAGACCCAGTACTTC
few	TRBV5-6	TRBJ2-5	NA	CASSSTSNEQYF	TGTGCCAGCAGCTCCACCTCCAATGAGCAGTACTTC
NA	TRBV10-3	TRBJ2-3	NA	CAISGQNTDTQYF	TGTGCCATCAGTGGACAGAACACAGATACGCAGTATTTT
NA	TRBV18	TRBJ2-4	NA	CASSPPDSRKNIQYF	TGTGCCAGCTCACCACCCGACTCACGAAAAAACATTCAGTACTTC
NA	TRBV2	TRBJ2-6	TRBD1	CASSLGQGALSGANVLTF	TGTGCCAGCAGCCTGGGACAGGGGGCTCTCTCTGGGGCCAACGTCCTGACTTTC
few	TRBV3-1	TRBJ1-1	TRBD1	CASSPPGGGSKAFF	TGTGCCAGCAGCCCCCCCGGAGGGGGCAGCAAAGCTTTCTTT
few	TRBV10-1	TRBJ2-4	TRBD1	CASSARTGGIQYF	TGCGCCAGCAGTGCGCGGACAGGCGGCATTCAGTACTTC
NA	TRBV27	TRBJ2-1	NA	CASRPADEQFF	TGTGCCAGCAGGCCGGCCGATGAGCAGTTCTTC
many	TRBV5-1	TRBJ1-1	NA	CASVGNTEAFF	TGCGCCAGCGTTGGCAACACTGAAGCTTTCTTT
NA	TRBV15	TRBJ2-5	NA	CATSRDLPGVPETQYF	TGTGCCACCAGCAGAGATCTTCCCGGGGTTCCGGAGACCCAGTACTTC
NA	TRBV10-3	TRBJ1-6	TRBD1	CAISESTGGSYNSPLHF	TGTGCCATCAGTGAGTCGACAGGGGGGTCCTATAATTCACCCCTCCACTTT
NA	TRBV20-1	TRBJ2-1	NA	CSADTVLGNVQFF	TGCAGTGCCGACACCGTCTTGGGTAATGTGCAGTTCTTC
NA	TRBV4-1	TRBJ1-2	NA	CASSRYRDGYTF	TGCGCCAGCAGCCGGTACAGGGATGGCTACACCTTC
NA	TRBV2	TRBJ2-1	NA	CASSGDHHTGAKYNEQFF	TGTGCCAGCAGTGGAGACCACCATACCGGGGCTAAATACAATGAGCAGTTCTTC
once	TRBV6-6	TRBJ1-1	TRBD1	CASSYSGQGEAFF	TGTGCCAGCAGTTACTCTGGACAGGGTGAAGCTTTCTTT
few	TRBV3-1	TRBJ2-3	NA	CASSQDISGGTDTQYF	TGTGCCAGCAGCCAAGATATAAGCGGTGGCACAGATACGCAGTATTTT
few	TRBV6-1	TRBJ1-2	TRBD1	CASSADRAYGYTF	TGTGCCAGCAGCGCGGACAGGGCCTATGGCTACACCTTC
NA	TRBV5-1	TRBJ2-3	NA	CASSLDGGSGTDTQYF	TGCGCCAGCAGCTTGGACGGGGGAAGCGGCACAGATACGCAGTATTTT